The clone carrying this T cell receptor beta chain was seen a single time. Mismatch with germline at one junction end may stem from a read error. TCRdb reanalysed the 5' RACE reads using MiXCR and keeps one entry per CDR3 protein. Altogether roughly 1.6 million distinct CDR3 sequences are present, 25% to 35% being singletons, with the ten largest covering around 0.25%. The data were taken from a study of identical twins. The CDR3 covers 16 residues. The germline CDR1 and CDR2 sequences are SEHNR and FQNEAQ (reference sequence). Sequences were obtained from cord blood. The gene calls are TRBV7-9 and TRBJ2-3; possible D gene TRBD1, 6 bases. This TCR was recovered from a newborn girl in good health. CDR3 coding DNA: TGTGCCGGCAGCCTGTCGAACAGGGTCTCAACAGATACGCAGTATTTT. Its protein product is CAGSLSNRVSTDTQYF. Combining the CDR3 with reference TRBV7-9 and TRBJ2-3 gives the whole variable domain DTGVSQNPRHKITKRGQNVTFRCDPISEHNRLYWYRQTLGQGPEFLTYFQNEAQLEKSRLLSDRFSAERPKGSFSTLEIQRTEQGDSAMYLCAGSLSNRVSTDTQYFGPGTRLTVL.